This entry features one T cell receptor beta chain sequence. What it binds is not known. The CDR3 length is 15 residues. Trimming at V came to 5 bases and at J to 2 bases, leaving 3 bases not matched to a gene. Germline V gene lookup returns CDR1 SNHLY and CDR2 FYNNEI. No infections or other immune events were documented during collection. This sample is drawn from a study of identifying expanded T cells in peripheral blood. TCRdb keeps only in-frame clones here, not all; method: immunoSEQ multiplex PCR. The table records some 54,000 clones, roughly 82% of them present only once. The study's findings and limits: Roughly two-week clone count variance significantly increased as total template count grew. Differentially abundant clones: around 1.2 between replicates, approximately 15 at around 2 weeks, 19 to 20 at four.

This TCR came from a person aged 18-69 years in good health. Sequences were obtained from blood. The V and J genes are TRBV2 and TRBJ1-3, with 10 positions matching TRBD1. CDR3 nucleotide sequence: TGTGCCAGCAGTCGGGACAGGGGACCTGGAAACACCATATATTTT. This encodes CASSRDRGPGNTIYF.